Below are 13 T cell receptor beta chains sequenced from a single sample in a study of molecular identifiers for immune sequencing clone quantification (dated by TCRdb to the late 2010s). Libraries were made using PCR. TCRdb records Illumina HiSeq 4000 as the sequencer. TCRdb cleaned the public reads at Q25 with fastp, built clones with MiXCR and kept in-frame beta chains. Every entry covers one CDR3 protein and lists the most common genes and DNA from its rows. In all, the sample holds hundreds of thousands of distinct CDR3 sequences, and roughly a fifth of those were seen once. The ten largest clones capture approximately 0.84% of the sample. The specimen sequenced was naive CD8+ T cells from blood, with Jurkat cell RNA spiked in. According to the study, the label for this sample's cell subset or site signals: FACS-sorted CD8+CD4-CCR7+CD45RA+ naive T cells. These receptors originate from a human donor in good health. Some libraries in this study had Jurkat cell RNA spiked in.

This clonotype was seen repeatedly, ten times or more. The V gene is TRBV6-5, the J gene TRBJ2-3; 9 nucleotides align to TRBD2. CDR3 length equals 13 residues. Trimming removed 8 bases from V and 2 bases from J; junction bases left unmatched: 2. The germline gives CDR1 MNHEY, CDR2 SVGAGI. CDR3 bases: TGTGCCAGCTGCGGGAGGGACACAGATACGCAGTATTTT. Translated, it gives CASCGRDTDTQYF.

This clonotype was seen many times. The V and J genes are TRBV29-1 and TRBJ2-5; the match to TRBD2 covers 11 bases. V dropped 1 base and J dropped 4; count of bases not matched to a gene: 5. This CDR3 region has 15 residues. The germline gives CDR1 SQVTM, CDR2 ANQGSEA. CDR3 protein: CSVEGSGRARETQYF. The CDR3 DNA reads as TGCAGCGTTGAAGGTAGCGGGAGGGCCCGAGAGACCCAGTACTTC.

This clonotype was observed many times. The chain couples TRBV29-1 to TRBJ2-5; 13 bases map to TRBD2. From germline, CDR1 is SQVTM and CDR2 ANQGSEA. V was pared by 3 bases and J by 5 bases, with 3 bases of the junction left unmatched. This CDR3 region has 14 residues. CDR3 coding DNA: TGCAGCGTTGAGGGACTAGCGGGACAGGAGACCCAGTACTTC. Encoded protein: CSVEGLAGQETQYF.

This clonotype was counted at least ten times. V usage is TRBV7-9 and J usage is TRBJ2-3; D is perhaps TRBD1 or TRBD2 (5 bases each). The CDR3 sequence is 17 residues long. The V gene lost 5 bases and the J gene lost 2 bases, with 20 bases spanning the gap. The germline CDR1 and CDR2 sequences are SEHNR and FQNEAQ (reference sequence). The chain's CDR3 is CASSLTPSGPSTDTQYF. The CDR3 DNA is TGTGCCAGCAGCCTCACCCCATCGGGACCCTCCACAGATACGCAGTATTTT.

On this clonotype: With a much larger clone just one base away, this may be a read error. The chain couples TRBV29-1 to TRBJ2-5; maybe TRBD2 (6 bases). The CDR3 loop spans 16 amino acids. Per the germline V gene, CDR1 is SQVTM and CDR2 is ANQGSEA. V lost 2 bases, J lost 4 bases, and 20 bases lay in between. The CDR3 sequence: CSVEISGGIERETQYF. The CDR3 DNA follows: TGCAGCGTTGAAATTAGTGGCGGGATAGAGAGAGAGACCCAGTACTTC.

At least ten counts were recorded for this clonotype. The gene calls are TRBV7-8 and TRBJ2-5, with D unresolved. Germline CDR1 reads SGHVS; CDR2 reads FQNEAQ. The ends were cut back, 1 base at V and 5 bases at J, with 14 bases in the middle. The CDR3 totals 15 residues. CDR3 amino acids: CASSLGSGYEETQYF. For the CDR3, the DNA is TGTGCCAGCAGCTTAGGCTCTGGGTACGAGGAGACCCAGTACTTC.

This clonotype has more than one count but fewer than ten. A much larger clone lies one base from this, so it may be a read error. The chain employs TRBV7-2 and TRBJ2-1; TRBD1 or TRBD2 may be the D gene (5 bases each). The CDR3 is 13 amino acids. From germline, CDR1 is SGHTA and CDR2 FQGNSA. This CDR3 reads CASSLGAWDEQSF. CDR3 DNA sequence: TGTGCCAGCAGCTTAGGAGCGTGGGACGAGCAGTCCTTC.

This clonotype has at least ten counts. This chain connects TRBV27 to TRBJ2-3, with D uncertain. CDR1 MNHEY and CDR2 SMNVEV come from the germline V gene (reference sequence). The CDR3 covers 10 residues. The ends were cut back, 6 bases at V and 4 bases at J, with 2 bases in the middle. The CDR3 sequence: CASRPDTQYF. The DNA of the CDR3 is TGTGCCAGCAGACCAGATACGCAGTATTTT.

The sample holds many counts of this clonotype. The rearrangement uses TRBV4-3 and TRBJ2-1; 9 bases agree with TRBD1. CDR3 length equals 15 residues. CDR1 and CDR2 (germline): LGHNA, YSLEER. V shed 0 bases, J shed 8 bases, and the junction held 5 bases outside the gene matches. This chain's CDR3 is CASSQDLGQGYEQFF. The CDR3 DNA reads as TGCGCCAGCAGCCAAGATCTGGGACAGGGTTATGAGCAGTTCTTC.

Of note for this clonotype: Possible read error: a much larger clone is one base away. V usage is TRBV7-2 and J usage is TRBJ2-1; 12 nucleotides agree with TRBD2. CDR1 SGHTA and CDR2 FQGNSA come from the germline V gene. CDR3 size: 18 residues. V lost 5 bases, J lost 4 bases, and 12 bases stayed unmatched. Here the CDR3 DNA reads TGTGCCAGCAGCCCCAAGGACCGACTAGCGGGAGTTTACAATGAGCAGTTCTTC. It encodes CASSPKDRLAGVYNEQFF.

The table lists this clonotype with many counts. The chain couples TRBV13 to TRBJ1-3; no definite D call. Trimming removed 6 bases at V and 0 bases at J, with 6 bases between. Germline values: CDR1 PRHDT, CDR2 FYEKMQ (reference sequence). The length of the CDR3 is 13 residues. This chain's CDR3 is CASSLLSGNTIYF. The CDR3 region has the DNA TGTGCCAGCAGTTTACTCTCTGGAAACACCATATATTTT.

This clonotype was seen at least ten times. CDR3: CASSPSSGRDYEQYF. CDR3 DNA: TGTGCCAGCAGTCCGTCTAGCGGGAGGGACTACGAGCAGTACTTC. The chain has TRBV27 and TRBJ2-7; 12 nucleotides line up with TRBD2. Germline loops: CDR1 MNHEY, CDR2 SMNVEV (reference sequence). The V gene end was trimmed by 5 bases and the J gene end by 3 bases; junction bases not matched to a gene: 5. CDR3 length equals 15 residues.

On this clonotype: This may be a read error: a much more frequent sequence differs by one nucleotide. The chain employs TRBV6-5 and TRBJ2-3, with D tentatively TRBD1 (6 bases). The CDR3 loop spans 15 amino acids. CDR1 is MNHEY, CDR2 SVGAGI, per germline. The CDR3 DNA follows: TGTGCCAGCAGTTACTCGAACAGGGCAGAAGATATGCAGTATTTT. This encodes CASSYSNRAEDMQYF.